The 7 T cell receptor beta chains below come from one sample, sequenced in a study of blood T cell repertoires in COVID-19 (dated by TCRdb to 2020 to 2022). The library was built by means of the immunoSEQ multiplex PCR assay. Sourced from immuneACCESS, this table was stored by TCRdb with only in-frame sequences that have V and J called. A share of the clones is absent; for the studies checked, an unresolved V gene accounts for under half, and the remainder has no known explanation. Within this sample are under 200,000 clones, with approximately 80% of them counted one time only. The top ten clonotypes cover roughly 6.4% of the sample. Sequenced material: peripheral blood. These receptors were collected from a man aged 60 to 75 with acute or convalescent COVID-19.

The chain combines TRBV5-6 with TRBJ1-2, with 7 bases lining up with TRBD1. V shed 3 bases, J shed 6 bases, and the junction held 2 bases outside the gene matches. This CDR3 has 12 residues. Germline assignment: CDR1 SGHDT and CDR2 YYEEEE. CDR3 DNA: TGTGCCAGCAGCTGGGGGACAGATGGCTACACCTTC. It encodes CASSWGTDGYTF.

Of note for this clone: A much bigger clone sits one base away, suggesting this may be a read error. The CDR3 sequence is CASSPRDRADTQYF. The CDR3 DNA follows: TGTGCCAGCAGTCCCCGGGACAGGGCAGATACGCAGTATTTT. This chain connects TRBV28 to TRBJ2-3, with 9 bases that match TRBD1. Looked up from germline, CDR1 is MDHEN and CDR2 is SYDVKM. The trim removed 5 bases at V and 4 bases at J, leaving 4 bases unmatched. This CDR3 region has 14 residues.

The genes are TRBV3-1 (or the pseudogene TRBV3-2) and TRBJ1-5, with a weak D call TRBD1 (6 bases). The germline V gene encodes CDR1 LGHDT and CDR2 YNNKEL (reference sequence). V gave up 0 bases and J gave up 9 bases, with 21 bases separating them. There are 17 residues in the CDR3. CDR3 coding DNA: TGTGCCAGCAGCCAAGAAGGACAGATGACTCTTAAACGGCCCCAGCATTTT. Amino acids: CASSQEGQMTLKRPQHF.

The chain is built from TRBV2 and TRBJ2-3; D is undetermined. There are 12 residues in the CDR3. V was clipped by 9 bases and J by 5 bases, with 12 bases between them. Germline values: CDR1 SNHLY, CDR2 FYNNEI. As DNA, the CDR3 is TGTGCCAGTCCAAGCTCTGGAGATACGCAGTATTTT. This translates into CASPSSGDTQYF.

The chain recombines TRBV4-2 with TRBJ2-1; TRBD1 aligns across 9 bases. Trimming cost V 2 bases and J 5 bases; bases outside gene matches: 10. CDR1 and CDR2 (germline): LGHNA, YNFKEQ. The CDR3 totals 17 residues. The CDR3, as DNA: TGTGCCAGCAGCCAACCGCCAGGACAGGGGTTGGACAATGAGCAGTTCTTC. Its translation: CASSQPPGQGLDNEQFF.

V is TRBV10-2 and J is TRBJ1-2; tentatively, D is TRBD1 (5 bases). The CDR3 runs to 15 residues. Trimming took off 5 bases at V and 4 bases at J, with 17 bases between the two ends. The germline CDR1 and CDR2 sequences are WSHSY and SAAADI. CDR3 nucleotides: TGCGCCAGCAGTTTGGGGCAGGTAGCAACCTATGGCTACACCTTC. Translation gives CASSLGQVATYGYTF.

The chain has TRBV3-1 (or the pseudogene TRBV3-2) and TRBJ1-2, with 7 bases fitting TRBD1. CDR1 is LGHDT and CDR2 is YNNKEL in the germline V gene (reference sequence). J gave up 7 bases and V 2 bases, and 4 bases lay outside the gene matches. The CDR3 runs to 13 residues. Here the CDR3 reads CASSQPGQAGYTF. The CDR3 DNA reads TGTGCCAGCAGCCAACCAGGACAGGCTGGCTACACCTTC.